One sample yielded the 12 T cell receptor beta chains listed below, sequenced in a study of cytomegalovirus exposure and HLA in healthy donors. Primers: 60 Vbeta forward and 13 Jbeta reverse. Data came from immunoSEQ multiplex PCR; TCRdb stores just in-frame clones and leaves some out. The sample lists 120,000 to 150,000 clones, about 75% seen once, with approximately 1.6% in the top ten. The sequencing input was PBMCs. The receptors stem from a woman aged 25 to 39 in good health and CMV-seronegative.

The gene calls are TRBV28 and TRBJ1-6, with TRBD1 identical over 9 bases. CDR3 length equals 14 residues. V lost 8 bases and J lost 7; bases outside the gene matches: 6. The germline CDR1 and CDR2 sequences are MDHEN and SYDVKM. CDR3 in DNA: TGTGCCAGCGCCTGGGACAGGGCGAATTCACCCCTCCACTTT. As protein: CASAWDRANSPLHF.

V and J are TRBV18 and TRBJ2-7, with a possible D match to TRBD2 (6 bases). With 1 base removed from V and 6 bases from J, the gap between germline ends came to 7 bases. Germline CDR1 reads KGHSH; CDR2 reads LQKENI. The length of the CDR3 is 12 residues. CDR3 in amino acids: CASSPQGGEQYV. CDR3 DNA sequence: TGTGCCAGCTCACCACAGGGAGGCGAGCAGTACGTC.

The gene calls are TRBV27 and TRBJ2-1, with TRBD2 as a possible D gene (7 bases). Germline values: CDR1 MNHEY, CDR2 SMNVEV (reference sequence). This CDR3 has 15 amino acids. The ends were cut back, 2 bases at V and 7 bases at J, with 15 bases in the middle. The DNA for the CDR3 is TGTGCCAGCAGTTTAAAAAGGGGGGGAGTGAATGAGCAGTTCTTC. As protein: CASSLKRGGVNEQFF.

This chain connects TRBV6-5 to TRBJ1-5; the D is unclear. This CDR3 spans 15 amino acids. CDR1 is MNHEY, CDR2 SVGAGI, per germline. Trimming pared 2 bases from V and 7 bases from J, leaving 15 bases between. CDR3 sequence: CASSYGGGGGQPQHF. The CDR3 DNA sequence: TGTGCCAGCAGTTACGGAGGCGGCGGAGGACAGCCCCAGCATTTT.

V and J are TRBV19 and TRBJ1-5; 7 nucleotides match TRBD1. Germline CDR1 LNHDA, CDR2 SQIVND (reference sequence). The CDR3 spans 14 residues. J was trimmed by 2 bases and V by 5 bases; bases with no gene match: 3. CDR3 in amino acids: CASSATGGNQPQHF. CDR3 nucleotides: TGTGCCAGTAGTGCTACAGGGGGCAATCAGCCCCAGCATTTT.

CDR3 sequence: CASRQTSGGAETQYF. The CDR3 coding sequence is TGCGCCAGCCGTCAGACTAGCGGGGGGGCCGAGACCCAGTACTTC. The V gene is TRBV5-1, the J gene TRBJ2-5; 14 bases map to TRBD2. The V segment lost 7 bases and the J segment 5 bases; nucleotides outside the gene matches: 7. CDR3 length: 15 residues. CDR1 and CDR2 (germline): SGHRS, YFSETQ. The variable domain in full, completed from reference TRBV5-1 and TRBJ2-5, reads KAGVTQTPRYLIKTRGQQVTLSCSPISGHRSVSWYQQTPGQGLQFLFEYFSETQRNKGNFPGRFSGRQFSNSRSEMNVSTLELGDSALYLCASRQTSGGAETQYFGPGTRLLVL.

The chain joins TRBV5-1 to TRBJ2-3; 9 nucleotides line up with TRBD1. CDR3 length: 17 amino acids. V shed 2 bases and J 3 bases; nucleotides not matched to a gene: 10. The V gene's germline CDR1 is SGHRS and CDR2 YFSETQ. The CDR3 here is CASSLQGANSLTDTQYF. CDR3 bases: TGCGCCAGCAGCTTACAGGGGGCGAATTCTTTGACAGATACGCAGTATTTT.

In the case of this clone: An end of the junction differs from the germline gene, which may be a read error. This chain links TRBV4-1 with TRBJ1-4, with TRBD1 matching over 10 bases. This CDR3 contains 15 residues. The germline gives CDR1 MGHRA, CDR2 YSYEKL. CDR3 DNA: TGTGCCAGCAGCCAAGGACAGGGGGTTAACGAAAAACTGTTTTTT. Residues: CASSQGQGVNEKLFF.

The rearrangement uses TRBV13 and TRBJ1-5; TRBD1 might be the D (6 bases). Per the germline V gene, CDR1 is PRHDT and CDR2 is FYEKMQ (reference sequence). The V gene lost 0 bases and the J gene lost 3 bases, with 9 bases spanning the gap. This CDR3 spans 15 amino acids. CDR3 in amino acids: CASSLGTGDNQPQHF. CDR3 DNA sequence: TGTGCCAGCAGCTTAGGGACAGGTGACAATCAGCCCCAGCATTTT.

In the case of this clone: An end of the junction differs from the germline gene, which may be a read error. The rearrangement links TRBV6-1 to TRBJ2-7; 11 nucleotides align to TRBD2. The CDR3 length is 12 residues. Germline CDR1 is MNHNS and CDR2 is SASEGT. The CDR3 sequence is CASSPIAGGPFF. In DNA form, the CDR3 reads TGTGCCAGCAGTCCAATAGCGGGAGGGCCTTTCTTC.

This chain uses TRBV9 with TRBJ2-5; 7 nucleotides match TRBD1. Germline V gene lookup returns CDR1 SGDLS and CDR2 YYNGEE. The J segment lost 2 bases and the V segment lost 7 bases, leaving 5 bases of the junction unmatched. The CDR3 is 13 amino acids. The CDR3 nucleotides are TGTGCCAGCGCTCAGGGGGTTCAAGAGACCCAGTACTTC. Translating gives CASAQGVQETQYF.

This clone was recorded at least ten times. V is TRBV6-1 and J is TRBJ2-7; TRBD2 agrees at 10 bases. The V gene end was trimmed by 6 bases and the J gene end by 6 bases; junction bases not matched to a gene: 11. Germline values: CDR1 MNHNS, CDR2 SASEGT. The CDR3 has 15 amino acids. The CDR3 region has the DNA TGTGCCAGCAGCGGTAAGACGGCTAGCGGGAGCGAGCAGTACTTC. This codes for CASSGKTASGSEQYF.